One and the same sample provided the 8 T cell receptor beta chains below, sequenced in a study of low-dose radiotherapy and immunotherapy resistance in tumors. TRAV- and TRBV-specific primers, spanning alpha and beta chains, primed first-strand cDNA. A roughly 19-cycle PCR with a constant-region primer and V-primer adapter amplified TCRs. Via MiXCR, TCRdb re-called the reads, giving one row per CDR3 protein. Seen here are tens of thousands of distinct CDR3 sequences, approximately 49% observed once, and the top ten hold approximately 6%. Indicated time point: after trial treatment. Described treatment: LDRT plus nivolumab, ipilimumab, low-dose cyclophosphamide and aspirin (RACIN trial). Here the sequenced sample was PBMCs, taken after low-dose radiotherapy plus immunotherapy. These receptors all come from a male donor with gallbladder cancer.

This chain connects TRBV7-8 to TRBJ1-5, with a tentative D call TRBD1 (6 bases). V lost 5 bases to trimming and J lost 7 bases, with 18 bases between them. This CDR3 is built from 15 residues. Looked up from germline, CDR1 is SGHVS and CDR2 is FQNEAQ. The chain's CDR3 is CASSDLRGLEQPQHF. For the CDR3, the DNA is TGTGCCAGCAGCGACTTGCGGGGGCTGGAACAGCCCCAGCATTTT. Complete variable domain (other parts from reference TRBV7-8 and TRBJ1-5): GAGVSQSPRYKVAKRGQDVALRCDPISGHVSLFWYQQALGQGPEFLTYFQNEAQLDKSGLPSDRFFAERPEGSVSTLKIQRTQQEDSAVYLCASSDLRGLEQPQHFGDGTRLSIL.

This rearrangement joins TRBV9 to TRBJ1-1, with D possibly matching TRBD1 (6 bases). Germline V gene data show CDR1 as SGDLS and CDR2 as YYNGEE. V was shortened by 2 bases and J by 10 bases, with 15 bases between the two germline ends. There are 13 residues in the CDR3. CDR3 loop: CASSVGGQEPAFF. CDR3 DNA sequence: TGTGCCAGCAGCGTTGGGGGGCAAGAACCAGCTTTCTTT.

The J gene is TRBJ2-2, the V gene TRBV28; tentatively, D is TRBD1 or TRBD2 (5 bases each). Between the trimmed V and J ends, which lost 5 bases and 7 bases, there was a span of 26 bases. The CDR3 has 18 amino acids. From germline, CDR1 is MDHEN and CDR2 SYDVKM. CDR3 in amino acids: CASSTLPFPRVGGGELFF. CDR3 bases: TGTGCCAGCAGTACACTCCCGTTCCCCAGGGTCGGAGGCGGGGAGCTGTTTTTT.

In this sample, this clonotype is medium-sized (0.01 to 0.1%). V gene TRBV7-2 combines with J gene TRBJ1-3; D is undetermined. V was clipped by 5 bases and J by 2 bases, with 7 bases between them. The CDR3 runs to 13 residues. The germline V gene has CDR1 SGHTA and CDR2 FQGNSA. The CDR3 spells CASSAQPGNTIYF. The CDR3 coding sequence is TGTGCCAGCAGCGCACAACCTGGAAACACCATATATTTT. The full variable domain, rest sourced from reference TRBV7-2 and TRBJ1-3, is GAGVSQSPSNKVTEKGKDVELRCDPISGHTALYWYRQSLGQGLEFLIYFQGNSAPDKSGLPSDRFSAERTGGSVSTLTIQRTQQEDSAVYLCASSAQPGNTIYFGEGSWLTVV.

The gene calls are TRBV13 and TRBJ2-7; TRBD2 matches 8 bases. The CDR3 covers 14 residues. V lost 2 bases to trimming and J lost 4 bases; unmatched junction nucleotides: 4. Germline V gene sequence: CDR1 PRHDT, CDR2 FYEKMQ (reference sequence). CDR3 DNA sequence: TGTGCCAGCAGCTTAAAACTAGCGGCGTACGAGCAGTACTTC. Translation: CASSLKLAAYEQYF.

This clonotype was detected only once. A far larger clone is a single base away, which makes a read error likely. The CDR3 nucleotides are TGTGCCAGCCGACAGGGAGCAGATACGCAGTATTTT. It yields the protein CASRQGADTQYF. This chain connects TRBV27 to TRBJ2-3; 7 nucleotides match TRBD1. Germline lookup yields CDR1 MNHEY and CDR2 SMNVEV (reference sequence). V lost 8 bases to trimming and J lost 4 bases; unmatched junction nucleotides: 3. The length of the CDR3 is 12 residues.

This clonotype was detected a few times. V usage is TRBV6-2 or TRBV6-3 and J usage is TRBJ2-7; a possible D gene is TRBD2 (6 bases). This CDR3 contains 14 residues. Between the trimmed V and J ends, which lost 7 bases and 3 bases, there was a span of 16 bases. Germline loops: CDR1 MNHEY, CDR2 SVGEGT. For the CDR3, the DNA is TGTGCCAGCACTCCCCTTGGGCGGGGCTACGAGCAGTACTTC. It encodes CASTPLGRGYEQYF.

The CDR3 nucleotides are TGTGCCAGTAGTATTGGGACAGGTAATCAGCCCCAGCATTTT. As protein: CASSIGTGNQPQHF. The V gene is TRBV19, the J gene TRBJ1-5; TRBD1 aligns across 8 bases. The CDR3 consists of 14 residues. In germline, CDR1 is LNHDA, CDR2 SQIVND (reference sequence). V lost 3 bases and J lost 4; bases outside the gene matches: 2.